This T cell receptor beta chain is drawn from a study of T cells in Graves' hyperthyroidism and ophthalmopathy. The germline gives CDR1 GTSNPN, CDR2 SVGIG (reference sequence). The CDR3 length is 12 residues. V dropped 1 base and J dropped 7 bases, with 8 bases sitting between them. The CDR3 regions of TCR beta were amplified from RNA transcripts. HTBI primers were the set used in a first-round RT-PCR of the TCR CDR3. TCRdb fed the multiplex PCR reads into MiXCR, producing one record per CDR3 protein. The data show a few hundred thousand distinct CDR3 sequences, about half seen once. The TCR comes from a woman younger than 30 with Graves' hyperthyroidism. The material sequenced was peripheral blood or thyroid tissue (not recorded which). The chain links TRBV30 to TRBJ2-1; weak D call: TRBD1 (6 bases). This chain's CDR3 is CAWSAQGNEQFF. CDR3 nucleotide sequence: TGTGCCTGGAGTGCCCAGGGGAATGAGCAGTTCTTC.